This T cell receptor (beta chain) was profiled in a study of shared clonotypes between healthy human individuals. V was pared by 3 bases and J by 9 bases, with 10 bases of the junction left unmatched. The CDR3 runs to 15 residues. Germline V gene data show CDR1 as SGHKS and CDR2 as YYEKEE (reference sequence). TCRdb's table, derived via immunoSEQ multiplex PCR, lists solely in-frame clones and lacks some. The data contain 2 million to 2.5 million clones, 93% of them singletons. Study-level findings and limits: Generally, naive subsets (rather than memory subsets) showed larger estimated richness.

Points on this clone: What it binds is unknown.

The clonotype comes from a man aged 18 to 29 in good health. Some clones in this sample may be carry-over from other donors' samples. The sequenced sample was naive CD4+ T cells from PBMCs. Described subset: CD45RA+ positively selected. The V call is TRBV5-5, the J call TRBJ2-7, with 12 nucleotides matching TRBD2. The CDR3 DNA reads TGTGCCAGCAGCTCAGGAAGACTAGCGGGAGACGGGCAGTACTTC. Protein sequence: CASSSGRLAGDGQYF.